The 22 T cell receptor beta chains below were found in one sample sequenced in a study of blood T cell repertoires in COVID-19 (TCRdb year 2020). To prepare the library, the immunoSEQ multiplex PCR assay was applied. Here the immuneACCESS table is served through TCRdb, limited to in-frame sequences with V and J called. Missing clones are a known gap in these copies; in checked studies unresolved V genes cover under half, and the rest lacks a known reason. Counted in this sample were roughly 250,000 clones; around 88% of them appeared once. The ten largest make up 0.7% to 0.9% of the sample. The sequenced sample consisted of peripheral blood. Receptor source: a man aged 25 to 45 with acute or convalescent COVID-19.

This rearrangement joins TRBV15 to TRBJ1-5; TRBD1 is a possible D gene (6 bases). Trimming cost V 8 bases and J 3 bases, with 8 bases left between them. The CDR3 loop spans 12 amino acids. Germline V gene sequence: CDR1 LNHNV, CDR2 YYDKDF (reference sequence). In nucleotides, the CDR3 is TGTGCCACCCGGGACAACAATCAGCCCCAGCATTTT. Encoded protein: CATRDNNQPQHF.

J is TRBJ2-7 and V is TRBV7-9, with D uncertain. V was clipped by 5 bases and J by 3 bases, with 5 bases between them. This CDR3 contains 11 residues. Germline CDR1 and CDR2: SEHNR and FQNEAQ (reference sequence). CDR3 bases: TGTGCCAGCAGCGTCATCTACGAGCAGTACTTC. This encodes CASSVIYEQYF.

This chain joins TRBV10-3 and TRBJ2-4; TRBD1 might be the D (5 bases). Deletions cut 11 bases from V and 6 bases from J, with 11 bases between. The CDR3 has 11 amino acids. CDR1 ENHRY and CDR2 SYGVKD come from the germline V gene. The CDR3 protein is CAVQGPNIQYF. CDR3 sequence (DNA): TGTGCCGTTCAGGGCCCAAACATTCAGTACTTC.

The chain employs TRBV7-9 and TRBJ2-3; D ambiguous. The germline V gene encodes CDR1 SEHNR and CDR2 FQNEAQ (reference sequence). The CDR3 has 15 amino acids. V lost 3 bases, J lost 0 bases, and 10 bases lay in between. The DNA for the CDR3 is TGTGCCAGCAGCTTTTACGGGTCTAGCACAGATACGCAGTATTTT. This translates into CASSFYGSSTDTQYF.

The genes are TRBV28 and TRBJ2-4; D perhaps matches TRBD2 (6 bases). The CDR3 runs to 14 residues. The germline V and J ends were trimmed by 3 bases and 1 base, with 7 bases remaining between them. Germline lookup yields CDR1 MDHEN and CDR2 SYDVKM. CDR3: CASSFGGAKNIQYF. CDR3 DNA sequence: TGTGCCAGCAGTTTCGGAGGGGCCAAAAACATTCAGTACTTC. The whole variable domain, remainder taken from reference TRBV28 and TRBJ2-4, is DVKVTQSSRYLVKRTGEKVFLECVQDMDHENMFWYRQDPGLGLRLIYFSYDVKMKEKGDIPEGYSVSREKKERFSLILESASTNQTSMYLCASSFGGAKNIQYFGAGTRLSVL.

The chain couples TRBV18 to TRBJ2-3; D is perhaps TRBD2 (5 bases). This CDR3 region has 14 residues. With 4 bases removed from V and 6 bases from J, the gap between germline ends came to 14 bases. Per the germline V gene, CDR1 is KGHSH and CDR2 is LQKENI. This chain's CDR3 is CASSQRPGWDTQYF. For the CDR3, the DNA is TGTGCCAGCTCACAGAGGCCGGGGTGGGATACGCAGTATTTT. Filled out from reference TRBV18 and TRBJ2-3, the complete variable domain reads NAGVMQNPRHLVRRRGQEARLRCSPMKGHSHVYWYRQLPEEGLKFMVYLQKENIIDESGMPKERFSAEFPKEGPSILRIQQVVRGDSAAYFCASSQRPGWDTQYFGPGTRLTVL.

This clone is a singleton in its sample. The chain recombines TRBV28 with TRBJ1-1; D possibly corresponds to TRBD1 (5 bases). Deletions cut 3 bases from V and 5 bases from J, with 10 bases between. CDR1 and CDR2 (germline): MDHEN, SYDVKM. The CDR3 length is 13 residues. The CDR3 region is CASSFRQRTEAFF. The CDR3 nucleotides read TGTGCCAGCAGTTTCAGACAGAGGACTGAAGCTTTCTTT.

This rearrangement joins TRBV5-6 to TRBJ2-7; the D is unclear. This CDR3 spans 13 amino acids. Trimming shortened V by 4 bases and J by 4 bases, and 12 bases separated the two germline ends. Looked up from germline, CDR1 is SGHDT and CDR2 is YYEEEE. Here the CDR3 DNA reads TGTGCCAGCAGCCCCCCCTCGTTATACGAGCAGTACTTC. Encoded protein: CASSPPSLYEQYF.

V gene TRBV24-1 combines with J gene TRBJ1-2, with TRBD1 matching over 11 bases. V lost 5 bases and J lost 0; bases outside the gene matches: 16. The CDR3 is made up of 20 amino acids. Per germline, CDR1 KGHDR and CDR2 SFDVKD. The CDR3 DNA reads TGTGCCACCAGTGCCGCAGCCGGACAGGGGGCTCCACTAGCTAACTATGGCTACACCTTC. Translating gives CATSAAAGQGAPLANYGYTF.

This chain uses TRBV2 with TRBJ2-3; 8 bases line up with TRBD2. This CDR3 is built from 14 residues. Per the germline V gene, CDR1 is SNHLY and CDR2 is FYNNEI. The ends lost 4 bases at V and 8 bases at J; junction bases unmatched: 8. The CDR3 reads CASSGTSMSATQYF. CDR3 bases: TGTGCCAGCAGTGGGACTAGCATGTCGGCTACGCAGTATTTT.

The gene calls are TRBV7-9 and TRBJ2-5, with 8 bases aligning to TRBD1. CDR1 SEHNR and CDR2 FQNEAQ come from the germline V gene (reference sequence). V trimming: 1 base; J trimming: 5 bases; junction bases outside the gene matches: 6. The CDR3 spans 15 residues. This CDR3 is CASSLGTGSRETQYF. CDR3 sequence (DNA): TGTGCCAGCAGCTTAGGGACAGGGTCACGGGAGACCCAGTACTTC.

This clone was observed a single time. V usage is TRBV6-1 and J usage is TRBJ2-7, with D perhaps matching TRBD2 (6 bases). This CDR3 has 15 residues. V lost 0 bases and J lost 4, with 13 bases in between. Germline V gene data show CDR1 as MNHNS and CDR2 as SASEGT. The DNA for the CDR3 is TGTGCCAGCAGTGAAGCTGGGCTAGCGAAATACGAGCAGTACTTC. Protein product: CASSEAGLAKYEQYF.

This clone was counted between two and nine times. The chain carries TRBV16 and TRBJ1-2, with D perhaps matching TRBD1 (5 bases). CDR3 length: 13 residues. Looked up from germline, CDR1 is KGHSY and CDR2 is FQNENV. The ends were cut back, 6 bases at V and 3 bases at J, with 11 bases in the middle. This CDR3 reads CASSGRVDYGYTF. The CDR3 bases are TGTGCCAGCAGTGGCAGGGTGGACTATGGCTACACCTTC.

The rearrangement links TRBV11-2 to TRBJ2-1, with TRBD2 identical over 9 bases. The V gene end was trimmed by 0 bases and the J gene end by 6 bases; junction bases not matched to a gene: 3. The length of the CDR3 is 15 residues. The germline V gene encodes CDR1 SGHAT and CDR2 FQNNGV. CDR3 loop: CASSLETSGPNEQFF. CDR3 sequence (DNA): TGTGCCAGCAGCTTAGAGACTAGCGGCCCCAATGAGCAGTTCTTC.

The chain carries TRBV5-1 and TRBJ1-5; 8 nucleotides agree with TRBD1. The V segment lost 4 bases and the J segment 5 bases; nucleotides outside the gene matches: 5. CDR1 is SGHRS, CDR2 YFSETQ, per germline. This CDR3 has 14 residues. Here the CDR3 reads CASSPQGADQPQHF. As DNA, the CDR3 is TGCGCCAGCAGCCCCCAGGGGGCGGATCAGCCCCAGCATTTT.

The chain employs TRBV6-1 and TRBJ2-1; 8 nucleotides agree with TRBD2. The J segment lost 6 bases and the V segment lost 0 bases, leaving 7 bases of the junction unmatched. Germline V CDR1 and CDR2: MNHNS, SASEGT. There are 16 residues in the CDR3. The CDR3: CASSEARGGRINEQFF. The DNA of the CDR3 is TGTGCCAGCAGTGAAGCTCGGGGCGGGAGGATCAATGAGCAGTTCTTC.

This chain links TRBV3-1 (or the pseudogene TRBV3-2) with TRBJ1-1; 7 bases fit TRBD1. CDR1 LGHDT and CDR2 YNNKEL come from the germline V gene (reference sequence). V gave up 4 bases and J gave up 8 bases; unmatched junction bases: 7. The CDR3 is 13 residues long. The CDR3 protein is CASSPTGVIEAFF. The CDR3 bases are TGTGCCAGCAGCCCAACAGGGGTAATCGAAGCTTTCTTT.

The rearrangement joins TRBV11-3 to TRBJ2-7, with 7 bases lining up with TRBD1. The length of the CDR3 is 12 residues. The V and J ends lost 2 bases and 6 bases, in that order; junction bases with no gene match: 1. Germline CDR1 reads SGHNT; CDR2 reads YENEEA. CDR3 region: CASSLRQGEQYF. The DNA of the CDR3 is TGTGCCAGCAGCTTACGACAGGGCGAGCAGTACTTC.

This sequence joins TRBV12-3 or TRBV12-4 and TRBJ2-7, with D perhaps TRBD2 (6 bases). The CDR3 is made up of 12 amino acids. The germline V and J ends were trimmed by 8 bases and 6 bases, with 14 bases remaining between them. The CDR3, as DNA: TGTGCCAGCGGCAAAACTAGCTTCGAGCAGTACTTC. This sequence encodes CASGKTSFEQYF.

This clone was picked up a small number of times. V is TRBV12-5 and J is TRBJ2-1, with 11 bases that match TRBD2. V lost 0 bases and J lost 3; bases outside the gene matches: 10. The CDR3 runs 19 residues. In germline, CDR1 is LGHNT, CDR2 FRNRAP. CDR3 amino acids: CASGLVRIAGGRFYNEQFF. The DNA for the CDR3 is TGTGCTAGTGGTTTGGTACGTATAGCGGGGGGGAGATTCTACAATGAGCAGTTCTTC.

The DNA for the CDR3 is TGTGCCAGCAGCTTGGAGGGAGGGGGTCAGCCCCAGCATTTT. Its protein is CASSLEGGGQPQHF. This chain links TRBV5-5 with TRBJ1-5; maybe TRBD1 (6 bases). The V and J ends lost 0 bases and 6 bases respectively, with 10 bases between them. The CDR3 has 14 amino acids. Germline V gene sequence: CDR1 SGHKS, CDR2 YYEKEE (reference sequence).

This chain connects TRBV6-5 to TRBJ1-2, with TRBD1 as a possible D gene (5 bases). This CDR3 contains 15 residues. CDR1 and CDR2 (germline): MNHEY, SVGAGI. Trimming took 2 bases from V and 4 from J, leaving 14 bases between them. CDR3 in amino acids: CASSYGAGRGYGYTF. The DNA for the CDR3 is TGTGCCAGCAGTTACGGGGCGGGGAGGGGCTATGGCTACACCTTC.